This record covers a single T cell receptor (beta chain). Its antigen is as yet unknown. These data come from a study of naive and memory T cell subsets. Both TRBC1 and TRBC2 were covered by a beta constant-region primer of two equimolar oligonucleotides. Four rounds of PCR amplified the ligated cDNA using nested alpha and beta constant-region primers plus SP2. TCRdb re-analysed the UMI-ligation and nested PCR reads in MiXCR, keeping a single row per CDR3 protein. Altogether more than 120,000 distinct CDR3 sequences are present, approximately 21% being singletons, with the ten largest covering about 0.6%. General study points: Naive and memory subsets had different power law exponents for TCR abundance. Naive repertoires, especially CD8, held a few larger clonotypes, possibly memory cells re-expressing CD45RA. Over 90% of naive TCR sequences appeared only once after error correction, unlike memory subsets.

Trimming stripped 0 bases from V and 6 bases from J, with 8 bases between. The CDR3 runs 13 residues. The V gene's germline CDR1 is SEHNR and CDR2 FQNEAQ (reference sequence). Alpha and beta libraries were amplified separately from the second PCR onward. CMV status came from CD4+ IFNgamma after overnight CMV lysate stimulation. The sequencing input was naive CD8+ T cells from blood. This clonotype was obtained from a human donor in good health. V and J are TRBV7-9 and TRBJ1-1; no clear D. As DNA, the CDR3 is TGTGCCAGCAGCTTAGCGGGGAGGCCTGAAGCTTTCTTT. Its protein product is CASSLAGRPEAFF.